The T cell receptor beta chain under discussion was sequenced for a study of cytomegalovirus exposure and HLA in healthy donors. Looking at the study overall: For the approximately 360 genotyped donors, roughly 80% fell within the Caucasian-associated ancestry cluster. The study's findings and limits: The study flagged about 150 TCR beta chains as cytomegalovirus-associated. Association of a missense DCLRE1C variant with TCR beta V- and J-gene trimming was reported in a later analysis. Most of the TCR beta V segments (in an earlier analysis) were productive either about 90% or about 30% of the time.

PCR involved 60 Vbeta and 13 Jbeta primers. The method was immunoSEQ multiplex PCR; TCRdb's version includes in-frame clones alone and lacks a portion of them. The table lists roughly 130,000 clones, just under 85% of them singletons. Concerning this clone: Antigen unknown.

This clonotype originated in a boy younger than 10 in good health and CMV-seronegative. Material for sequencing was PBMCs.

This chain's CDR3 is CASSLSSGRTSTDTQYF. CDR3 bases: TGTGCCAGCAGTTTATCGAGCGGGAGGACTAGCACAGATACGCAGTATTTT. The chain links TRBV27 to TRBJ2-3; 9 bases agree with TRBD2. The CDR3 is 17 residues long. The V segment lost 0 bases and the J segment 0 bases; nucleotides outside the gene matches: 4. Per the germline V gene, CDR1 is MNHEY and CDR2 is SMNVEV (reference sequence).